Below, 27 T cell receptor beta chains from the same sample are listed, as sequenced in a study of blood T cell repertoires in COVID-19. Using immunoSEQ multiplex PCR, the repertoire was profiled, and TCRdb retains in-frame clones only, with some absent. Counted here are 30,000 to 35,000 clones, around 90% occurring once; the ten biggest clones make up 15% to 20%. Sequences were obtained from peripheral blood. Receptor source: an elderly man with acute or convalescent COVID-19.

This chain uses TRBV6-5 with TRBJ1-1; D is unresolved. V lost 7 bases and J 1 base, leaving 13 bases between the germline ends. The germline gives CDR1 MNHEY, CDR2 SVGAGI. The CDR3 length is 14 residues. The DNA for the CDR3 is TGTGCCAGCATCGTTCCAGGAAGGAACACTGAAGCTTTCTTT. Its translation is CASIVPGRNTEAFF.

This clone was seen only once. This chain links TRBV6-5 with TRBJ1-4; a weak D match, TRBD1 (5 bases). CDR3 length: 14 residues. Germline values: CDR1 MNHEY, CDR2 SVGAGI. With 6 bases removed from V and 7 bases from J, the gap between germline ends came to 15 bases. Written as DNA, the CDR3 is TGTGCCAGCAGCGGGGGAACCTGGGCTGAAAAACTGTTTTTT. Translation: CASSGGTWAEKLFF.

The CDR3 spells CAISESRIAGVLETQYF. CDR3 DNA sequence: TGTGCCATCAGTGAGTCAAGAATAGCGGGGGTTCTAGAGACCCAGTACTTC. The rearrangement joins TRBV10-3 to TRBJ2-5; 9 bases match TRBD2. The CDR3 covers 17 residues. J gave up 4 bases and V 0 bases, and 9 bases lay outside the gene matches. The germline gives CDR1 ENHRY, CDR2 SYGVKD.

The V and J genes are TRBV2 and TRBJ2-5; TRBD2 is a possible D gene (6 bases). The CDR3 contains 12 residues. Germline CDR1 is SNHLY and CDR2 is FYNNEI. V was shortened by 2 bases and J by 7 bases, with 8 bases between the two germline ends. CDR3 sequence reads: CASSEQGGTQYF. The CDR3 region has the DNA TGTGCCAGCAGTGAACAGGGAGGGACCCAGTACTTC.

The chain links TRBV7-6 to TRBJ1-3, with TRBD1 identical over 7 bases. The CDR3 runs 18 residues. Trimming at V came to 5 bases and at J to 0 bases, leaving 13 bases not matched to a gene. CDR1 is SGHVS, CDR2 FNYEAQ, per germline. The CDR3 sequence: CASSRGPFTGASGNTIYF. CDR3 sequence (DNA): TGTGCCAGCAGCAGGGGGCCTTTTACAGGGGCCTCTGGAAACACCATATATTTT.

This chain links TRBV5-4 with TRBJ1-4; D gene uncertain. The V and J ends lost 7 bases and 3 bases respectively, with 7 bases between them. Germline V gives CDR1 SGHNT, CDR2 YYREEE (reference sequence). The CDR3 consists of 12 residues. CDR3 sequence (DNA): TGTGCCAGCGGGCGGGCTAATGAAAAACTGTTTTTT. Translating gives CASGRANEKLFF.

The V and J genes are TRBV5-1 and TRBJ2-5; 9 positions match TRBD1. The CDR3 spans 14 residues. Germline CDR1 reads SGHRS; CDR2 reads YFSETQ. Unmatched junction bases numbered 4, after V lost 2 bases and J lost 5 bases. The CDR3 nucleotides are TGCGCCAGCAGCTTCACAGGGGGCGTGGAGACCCAGTACTTC. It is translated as CASSFTGGVETQYF.

The CDR3: CASSFRQRTQYF. CDR3 DNA: TGTGCCAGCAGTTTCCGACAAAGGACCCAGTACTTC. The genes are TRBV28 and TRBJ2-5; D not resolved. The germline V gene has CDR1 MDHEN and CDR2 SYDVKM. The CDR3 spans 12 residues. Trimming removed 3 bases from V and 7 bases from J, with 9 bases in between.

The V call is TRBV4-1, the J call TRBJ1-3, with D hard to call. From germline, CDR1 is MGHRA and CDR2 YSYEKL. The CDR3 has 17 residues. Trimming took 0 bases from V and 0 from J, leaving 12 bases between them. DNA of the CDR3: TGCGCCAGCAGCCAAGATGAGGGCCCGTACTCTGGAAACACCATATATTTT. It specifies CASSQDEGPYSGNTIYF.

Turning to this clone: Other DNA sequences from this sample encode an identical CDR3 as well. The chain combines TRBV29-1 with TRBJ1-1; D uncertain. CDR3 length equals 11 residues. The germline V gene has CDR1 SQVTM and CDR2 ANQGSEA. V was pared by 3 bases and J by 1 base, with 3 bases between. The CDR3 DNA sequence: TGCAGCGTTGAGCGGAACACTGAAGCTTTCTTT. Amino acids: CSVERNTEAFF. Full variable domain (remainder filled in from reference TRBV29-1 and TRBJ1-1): SAVISQKPSRDICQRGTSLTIQCQVDSQVTMMFWYRQQPGQSLTLIATANQGSEATYESGFVIDKFPISRPNLTFSTLTVSNMSPEDSSIYLCSVERNTEAFFGQGTRLTVV.

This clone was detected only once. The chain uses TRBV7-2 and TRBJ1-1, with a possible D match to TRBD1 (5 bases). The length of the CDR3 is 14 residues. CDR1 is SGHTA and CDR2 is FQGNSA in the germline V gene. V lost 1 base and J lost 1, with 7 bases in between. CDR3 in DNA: TGTGCCAGCAGCTTAGGGACAACGAACACTGAAGCTTTCTTT. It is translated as CASSLGTTNTEAFF.

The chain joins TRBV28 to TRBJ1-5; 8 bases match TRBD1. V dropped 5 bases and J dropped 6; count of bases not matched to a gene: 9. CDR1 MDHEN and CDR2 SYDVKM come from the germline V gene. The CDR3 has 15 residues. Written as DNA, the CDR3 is TGTGCCAGCAGTCCGAGGGACAGGAACGGTCAGCCCCAGCATTTT. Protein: CASSPRDRNGQPQHF. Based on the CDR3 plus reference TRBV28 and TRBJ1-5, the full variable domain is DVKVTQSSRYLVKRTGEKVFLECVQDMDHENMFWYRQDPGLGLRLIYFSYDVKMKEKGDIPEGYSVSREKKERFSLILESASTNQTSMYLCASSPRDRNGQPQHFGDGTRLSIL.

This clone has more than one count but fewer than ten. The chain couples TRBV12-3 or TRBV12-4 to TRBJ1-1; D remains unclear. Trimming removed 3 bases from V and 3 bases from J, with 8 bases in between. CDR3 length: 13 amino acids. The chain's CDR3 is CASSLGTHTEAFF. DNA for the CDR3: TGTGCCAGCAGTTTGGGCACACACACTGAAGCTTTCTTT.

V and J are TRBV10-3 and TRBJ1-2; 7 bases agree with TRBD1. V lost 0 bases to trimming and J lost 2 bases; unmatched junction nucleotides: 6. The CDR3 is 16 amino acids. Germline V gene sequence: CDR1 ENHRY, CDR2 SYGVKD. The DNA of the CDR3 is TGTGCCATCAGTGAGTCCACCGCCAGGGGGAACTATGGCTACACCTTC. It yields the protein CAISESTARGNYGYTF.

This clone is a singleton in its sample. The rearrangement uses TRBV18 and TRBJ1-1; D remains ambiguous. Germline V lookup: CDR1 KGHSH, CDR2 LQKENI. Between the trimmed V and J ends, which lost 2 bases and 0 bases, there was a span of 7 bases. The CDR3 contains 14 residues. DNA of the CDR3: TGTGCCAGCTCACCAACAACCGTGAACACTGAAGCTTTCTTT. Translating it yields CASSPTTVNTEAFF.

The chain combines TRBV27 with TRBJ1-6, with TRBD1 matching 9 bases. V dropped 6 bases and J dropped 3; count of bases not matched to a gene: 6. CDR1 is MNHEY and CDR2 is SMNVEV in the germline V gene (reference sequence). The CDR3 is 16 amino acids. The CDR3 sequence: CASSGQGRLYNSPLHF. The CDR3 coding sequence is TGTGCCAGCAGCGGACAGGGGCGCCTCTATAATTCACCCCTCCACTTT.

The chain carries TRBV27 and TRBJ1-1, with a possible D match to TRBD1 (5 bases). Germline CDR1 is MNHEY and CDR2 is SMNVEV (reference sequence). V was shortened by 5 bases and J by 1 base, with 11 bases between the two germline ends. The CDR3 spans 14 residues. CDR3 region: CASSQRGRNTEAFF. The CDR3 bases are TGTGCCAGCAGTCAGCGGGGGAGGAACACTGAAGCTTTCTTT.

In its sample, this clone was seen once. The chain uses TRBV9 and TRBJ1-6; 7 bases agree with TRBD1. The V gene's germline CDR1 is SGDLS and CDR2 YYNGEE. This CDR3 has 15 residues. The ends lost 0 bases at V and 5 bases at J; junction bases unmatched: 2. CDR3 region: CASSVEGGNNSPLHF. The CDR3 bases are TGTGCCAGCAGCGTAGAAGGGGGCAATAATTCACCCCTCCACTTT.

In DNA, the CDR3 is TGTGCCAGCAGTGCCGAAACAGGGACTAATGAAAAACTGTTTTTT. This sequence encodes CASSAETGTNEKLFF. The V call is TRBV6-4, the J call TRBJ1-4, with D perhaps TRBD1 (6 bases). The CDR3 length is 15 residues. The V and J ends lost 4 bases and 2 bases respectively, with 11 bases between them. Germline assignment: CDR1 MRHNA and CDR2 SNTAGT.

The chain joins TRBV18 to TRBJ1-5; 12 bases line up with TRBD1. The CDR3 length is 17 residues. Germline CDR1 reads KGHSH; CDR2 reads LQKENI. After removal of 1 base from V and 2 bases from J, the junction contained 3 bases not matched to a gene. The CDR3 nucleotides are TGTGCCAGCTCACCACGGGGGACAGGGGGCGGCAATCAGCCCCAGCATTTT. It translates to CASSPRGTGGGNQPQHF.

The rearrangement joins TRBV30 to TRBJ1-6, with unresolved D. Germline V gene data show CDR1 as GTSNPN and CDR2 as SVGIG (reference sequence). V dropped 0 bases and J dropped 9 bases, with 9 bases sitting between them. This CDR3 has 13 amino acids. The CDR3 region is CAWSVRESSPLHF. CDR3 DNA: TGTGCCTGGAGTGTACGTGAGAGTTCACCCCTCCACTTT.

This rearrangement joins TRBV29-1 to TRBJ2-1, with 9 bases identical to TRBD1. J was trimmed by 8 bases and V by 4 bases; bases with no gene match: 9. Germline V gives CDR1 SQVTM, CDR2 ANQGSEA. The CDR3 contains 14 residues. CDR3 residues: CSVGGQGRLHEQFF. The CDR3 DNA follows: TGCAGCGTTGGAGGACAGGGGCGATTGCATGAGCAGTTCTTC.

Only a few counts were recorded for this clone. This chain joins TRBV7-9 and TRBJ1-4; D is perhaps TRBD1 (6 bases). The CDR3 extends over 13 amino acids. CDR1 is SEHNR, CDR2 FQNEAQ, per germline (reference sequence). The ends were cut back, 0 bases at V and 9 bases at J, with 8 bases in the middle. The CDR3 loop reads CASSLADSKKLFF. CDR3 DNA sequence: TGTGCCAGCAGCTTAGCGGACAGTAAAAAACTGTTTTTT.

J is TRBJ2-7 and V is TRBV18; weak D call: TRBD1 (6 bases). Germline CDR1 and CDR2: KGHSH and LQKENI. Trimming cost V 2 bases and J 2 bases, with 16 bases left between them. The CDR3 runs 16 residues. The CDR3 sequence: CASSPAPGTRTYEQYF. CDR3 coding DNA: TGTGCCAGCTCACCAGCGCCCGGGACAAGGACCTACGAGCAGTACTTC. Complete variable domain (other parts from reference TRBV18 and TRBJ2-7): NAGVMQNPRHLVRRRGQEARLRCSPMKGHSHVYWYRQLPEEGLKFMVYLQKENIIDESGMPKERFSAEFPKEGPSILRIQQVVRGDSAAYFCASSPAPGTRTYEQYFGPGTRLTVT.

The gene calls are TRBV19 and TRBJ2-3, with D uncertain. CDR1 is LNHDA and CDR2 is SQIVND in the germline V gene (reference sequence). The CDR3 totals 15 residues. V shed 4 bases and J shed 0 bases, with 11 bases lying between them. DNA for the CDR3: TGTGCCAGTAGTAGGCGGTTCCCTAGCACAGATACGCAGTATTTT. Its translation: CASSRRFPSTDTQYF.

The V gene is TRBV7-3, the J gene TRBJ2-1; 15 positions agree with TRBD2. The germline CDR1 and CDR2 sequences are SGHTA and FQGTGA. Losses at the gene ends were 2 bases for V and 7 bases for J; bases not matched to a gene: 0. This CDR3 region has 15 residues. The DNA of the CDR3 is TGTGCCAGCAGCTTAGGGACTAGCGGGGGGAATGAGCAGTTCTTC. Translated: CASSLGTSGGNEQFF.

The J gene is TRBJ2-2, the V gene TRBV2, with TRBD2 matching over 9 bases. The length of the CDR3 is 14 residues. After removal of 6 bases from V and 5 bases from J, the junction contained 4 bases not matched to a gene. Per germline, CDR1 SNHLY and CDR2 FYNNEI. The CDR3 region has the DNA TGTGCCAGCAGGGCGGGGGGGCCGACCGGGGAGCTGTTTTTT. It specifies CASRAGGPTGELFF.